This TCR beta chain was sequenced for a study of blood T cells in healthy people across ages. Germline V CDR1 and CDR2: KGHDR, SFDVKD. The CDR3 consists of 14 residues. With 6 bases removed from V and 1 base from J, the gap between germline ends came to 12 bases. Together with a sample-barcoded 5' primer, a J-beta primer mix was included in a second PCR lasting about 6 to 11 cycles. Each CDR3 protein is one row after TCRdb ran MiXCR on the 5' RACE reads. Found here are more than 650,000 distinct CDR3 sequences, roughly 50% of them singletons; the top ten hold approximately 40%. The source material was blood. This sequence was found in an elderly man in good health. The J gene is TRBJ2-7, the V gene TRBV24-1; the D gene is possibly TRBD1 (6 bases). The CDR3 loop is CATSTSTGSYEQYF. The DNA of the CDR3 is TGTGCCACCAGTACCTCCACAGGGTCCTACGAGCAGTACTTC.